The clone carrying this T cell receptor (beta chain) was counted once. Its antigen is unidentified. The record originates from a study of post-analysis software for immune sequencing data. Study information: Recorded subtypes: relapsing-remitting, secondary progressive, progressive-relapsing; some patients unannotated.

The CDR3 extends over 13 amino acids. Germline CDR1 reads SQVTM; CDR2 reads ANQGSEA. J gave up 7 bases and V 6 bases, and 7 bases lay outside the gene matches. The study, taken as a whole, reports: A significant reduction in normalized Chao1 diversity was observed in multiple sclerosis patients versus controls. Patients used about five TRBV segments, including TRBV5-6, TRBV5-1 and TRBV20-1, more often than controls.

The TCR beta cDNA libraries carried unique molecular identifiers. TCRdb re-called the PCR reads through MiXCR, storing one row per CDR3 protein. This table holds about 500,000 distinct CDR3 sequences, over 35% found once. The V gene is TRBV29-1, the J gene TRBJ2-2; 8 nucleotides agree with TRBD2. The sequenced sample was blood. This TCR derives from a girl between 5 and 17 years old with multiple sclerosis. CDR3 in amino acids: CSVSGRAHGELFF. The CDR3, as DNA: TGCAGCGTGAGCGGGAGAGCCCACGGGGAGCTGTTTTTT.